The 20 T cell receptor beta chains given below trace back to one sample, sequenced in a study of blood T cells in healthy people across ages. Then a second PCR, running about 6 to 12 cycles, was carried out with a sample-barcoded 5' primer and a J-beta primer mix. TCRdb re-derived calls from the 5' RACE reads in MiXCR, one entry per CDR3 protein. In the table there are about 750,000 distinct CDR3 sequences, around half of which are singletons. The source material was blood. Receptor source: a man older than 75 in good health.

The chain employs TRBV27 and TRBJ2-7; D might be TRBD1 (5 bases). V lost 6 bases, J lost 3 bases, and 18 bases lay in between. The CDR3 totals 15 residues. In germline, CDR1 is MNHEY, CDR2 SMNVEV (reference sequence). The CDR3 coding sequence is TGTGCCAGCAGAGGCGGACAAACCTACCTCTACGAGCAGTACTTC. Protein sequence: CASRGGQTYLYEQYF.

The chain is built from TRBV27 and TRBJ1-1; maybe TRBD1 (5 bases). This CDR3 has 14 residues. V was clipped by 7 bases and J by 1 base, with 13 bases between them. Germline CDR1 reads MNHEY; CDR2 reads SMNVEV (reference sequence). CDR3 sequence reads: CASNSLTENTEAFF. Written as DNA, the CDR3 is TGTGCCAGCAACTCACTGACAGAGAACACTGAAGCTTTCTTT.

The DNA of the CDR3 is TGTGCCAGCAGTGGGACTTGGGGTGGCTACACCTTC. This translates into CASSGTWGGYTF. The chain joins TRBV27 to TRBJ1-2; TRBD1 is a possible D gene (5 bases). This CDR3 is built from 12 residues. Germline CDR1 MNHEY, CDR2 SMNVEV (reference sequence). V was clipped by 5 bases and J by 7 bases, with 11 bases between them.

This chain joins TRBV24-1 and TRBJ2-6, with 10 bases fitting TRBD1. CDR1 and CDR2 (germline): KGHDR, SFDVKD. J lost 0 bases, V lost 5 bases, and 6 bases had no gene match. The CDR3 runs 18 residues. CDR3 DNA sequence: TGTGCCACCAGTGCCACGGACAGGGGGTCCTCTGGGGCCAACGTCCTGACTTTC. Protein product: CATSATDRGSSGANVLTF.

This chain joins TRBV28 and TRBJ2-5, with 9 nucleotides matching TRBD1. Looked up from germline, CDR1 is MDHEN and CDR2 is SYDVKM. The CDR3 is made up of 16 amino acids. Trimming removed 5 bases from V and 1 base from J; junction bases left unmatched: 8. CDR3 bases: TGTGCCAGCAGTCCGCCGGGACAGGGAGGCCAAGAGACCCAGTACTTC. Its translation: CASSPPGQGGQETQYF.

The chain combines TRBV5-1 with TRBJ2-2, with 9 bases fitting TRBD2. The CDR3 loop spans 16 amino acids. Germline lookup yields CDR1 SGHRS and CDR2 YFSETQ. The V and J ends lost 0 bases and 6 bases, in that order; junction bases with no gene match: 6. Here the CDR3 reads CASSLAASGTSGELFF. CDR3 in DNA: TGCGCCAGCAGCTTGGCGGCTAGCGGGACTTCCGGGGAGCTGTTTTTT.

The V gene is TRBV20-1, the J gene TRBJ1-1, with 7 bases fitting TRBD1. The CDR3 extends over 14 amino acids. V lost 4 bases and J lost 1; bases outside the gene matches: 6. CDR1 is DFQATT, CDR2 SNEGSKA, per germline (reference sequence). CDR3 amino acids: CSAKDRRGNTEAFF. The DNA for the CDR3 is TGCAGTGCTAAGGACAGGAGAGGGAACACTGAAGCTTTCTTT.

This clonotype was observed once. The genes are TRBV29-1 and TRBJ2-7; the D is unclear. The germline V gene encodes CDR1 SQVTM and CDR2 ANQGSEA. CDR3 length: 11 amino acids. The V end lost 6 bases, the J end lost 3 bases, and 9 bases lay between the germline ends. CDR3 in DNA: TGCAGCGTGCAGGAGCTCTACGAGCAGTACTTC. Amino acids: CSVQELYEQYF.

The CDR3 DNA is TGTGCCAGCAGTAACAGACAGGGATACTACGAGCAGTACTTC. Protein: CASSNRQGYYEQYF. V is TRBV27 and J is TRBJ2-7, with 7 bases lining up with TRBD1. The CDR3 totals 14 residues. Germline V lookup: CDR1 MNHEY, CDR2 SMNVEV (reference sequence). The trim removed 5 bases at V and 3 bases at J, leaving 7 bases unmatched.

This clonotype was counted only a few times. The chain links TRBV29-1 to TRBJ2-1; 8 bases are shared with TRBD1. This CDR3 spans 12 amino acids. Germline V lookup: CDR1 SQVTM, CDR2 ANQGSEA. V lost 5 bases to trimming and J lost 6 bases; unmatched junction nucleotides: 3. The CDR3 sequence: CSVSTGGNEQFF. CDR3 nucleotides: TGCAGCGTTTCCACAGGGGGCAATGAGCAGTTCTTC.

The gene calls are TRBV11-2 and TRBJ2-5, with unresolved D. This CDR3 has 14 amino acids. With 5 bases removed from V and 2 bases from J, the gap between germline ends came to 12 bases. Germline CDR1 SGHAT, CDR2 FQNNGV. In nucleotides, the CDR3 is TGTGCCAGCAGCCAAGCCCAGCCTCAAGAGACCCAGTACTTC. Translating it yields CASSQAQPQETQYF. The variable domain in full, with the rest retrieved from reference TRBV11-2 and TRBJ2-5, is EAGVAQSPRYKIIEKRQSVAFWCNPISGHATLYWYQQILGQGPKLLIQFQNNGVVDDSQLPKDRFSAERLKGVDSTLKIQPAKLEDSAVYLCASSQAQPQETQYFGPGTRLLVL.

The J gene is TRBJ2-1, the V gene TRBV5-1, with TRBD2 matching over 11 bases. In germline, CDR1 is SGHRS, CDR2 YFSETQ. J gave up 8 bases and V 0 bases, and 7 bases lay outside the gene matches. There are 16 residues in the CDR3. The CDR3 is CASSLGTSGGLYEQFF. The CDR3 DNA reads as TGCGCCAGCAGCTTGGGAACTAGCGGGGGATTGTATGAGCAGTTCTTC.

This chain links TRBV7-9 with TRBJ1-5; D is ambiguous. The germline CDR1 and CDR2 sequences are SEHNR and FQNEAQ (reference sequence). The CDR3 covers 18 residues. Between the trimmed V and J ends, which lost 5 bases and 1 base, there was a span of 21 bases. The CDR3 is CASSPHPGPRGSNQPQHF. For the CDR3, the DNA is TGTGCCAGCAGCCCACACCCGGGTCCCAGAGGCAGCAATCAGCCCCAGCATTTT.

This clonotype was detected a few times. The chain carries TRBV10-3 and TRBJ2-7; 10 positions agree with TRBD1. Germline CDR1 ENHRY, CDR2 SYGVKD. The J segment lost 2 bases and the V segment lost 4 bases, leaving 5 bases of the junction unmatched. The CDR3 sequence is 15 residues long. This CDR3 is CAISGMDRGAYEQYF. The CDR3 DNA is TGTGCCATCAGTGGAATGGACAGGGGGGCCTACGAGCAGTACTTC.

This clonotype was detected once. The junction does not match germline at one end; this may be a read error. The CDR3 sequence is CASSTTWGTDTRYF. The CDR3 nucleotides read TGTGCCAGCAGCACGACTTGGGGCACAGATACGCGGTATTTT. V is TRBV7-2 and J is TRBJ2-3, with D perhaps TRBD1 (5 bases). The germline V gene has CDR1 SGHTA and CDR2 FQGNSA. The CDR3 contains 14 residues.

V and J are TRBV30 and TRBJ1-1, with 8 bases fitting TRBD1. Trimming removed 4 bases from V and 4 bases from J; junction bases left unmatched: 8. Per germline, CDR1 GTSNPN and CDR2 SVGIG (reference sequence). This CDR3 spans 14 amino acids. CDR3 protein: CAWTSRGLGTEAFF. DNA of the CDR3: TGTGCCTGGACCTCCAGGGGGCTCGGCACTGAAGCTTTCTTT.

The chain has TRBV12-5 and TRBJ2-3; D possibly matches TRBD1 or TRBD2 (5 bases each). Germline CDR1 LGHNT, CDR2 FRNRAP. The CDR3 is made up of 14 amino acids. Trimming took off 5 bases at V and 14 bases at J, with 23 bases between the two ends. CDR3 coding DNA: TGTGCTAGTGGTCCTGGGGCTAGCTGGAGATACGCGTATTTT. Residues: CASGPGASWRYAYF. Variable domain in full (rest from reference TRBV12-5 and TRBJ2-3): DARVTQTPRHKVTEMGQEVTMRCQPILGHNTVFWYRQTMMQGLELLAYFRNRAPLDDSGMPKDRFSAEMPDATLATLKIQPSEPRDSAVYFCASGPGASWRYAYFGPGTRLTVL.

This clonotype was counted a few times. The V call is TRBV2, the J call TRBJ2-3; 7 bases map to TRBD2. Germline loops: CDR1 SNHLY, CDR2 FYNNEI. V gave up 6 bases and J gave up 10 bases; unmatched junction bases: 4. This CDR3 is 11 amino acids long. DNA for the CDR3: TGTGCCAGCAGAGCGGGGACGGCGCAGTATTTT. As protein: CASRAGTAQYF.

This clonotype showed up just a few times. CDR3 in DNA: TGTGCCAGCAGTTTCGGCGTTGGCACAGATACGCAGTATTTT. Its translation is CASSFGVGTDTQYF. The chain joins TRBV6-1 to TRBJ2-3; D ambiguous. The germline V gene has CDR1 MNHNS and CDR2 SASEGT. There are 14 residues in the CDR3. The V end was cut by 5 bases, the J end by 1 base, with 10 bases between.

The chain is built from TRBV20-1 and TRBJ2-2; 7 nucleotides agree with TRBD1. V gave up 6 bases and J gave up 2 bases; unmatched junction bases: 12. The germline V gene has CDR1 DFQATT and CDR2 SNEGSKA (reference sequence). The CDR3 has 16 residues. CDR3 in DNA: TGCAGTGCCAGCTTACTGGGACAGAGTAACACCGGGGAGCTGTTTTTT. Translated, it gives CSASLLGQSNTGELFF.